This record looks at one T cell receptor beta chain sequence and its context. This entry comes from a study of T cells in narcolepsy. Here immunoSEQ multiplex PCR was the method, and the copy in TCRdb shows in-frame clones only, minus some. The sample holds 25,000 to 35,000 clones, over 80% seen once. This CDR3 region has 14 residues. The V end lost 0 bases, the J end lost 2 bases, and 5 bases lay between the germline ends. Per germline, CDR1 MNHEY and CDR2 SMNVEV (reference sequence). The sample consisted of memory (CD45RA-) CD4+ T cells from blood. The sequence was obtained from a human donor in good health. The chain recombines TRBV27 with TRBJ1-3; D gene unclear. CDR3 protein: CASSLSGPGNTIYF. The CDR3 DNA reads TGTGCCAGCAGTTTATCAGGACCTGGAAACACCATATATTTT.